The clone carrying this TCR beta chain was picked up many times. The data were obtained in a study of regulatory T cells in long-lasting Graves disease. Overall study: The study counted Graves' disease as persistent given over 5 years of antithyroid drugs and positive TSH receptor antibodies.

CDR3 length: 16 amino acids. Losses at the gene ends were 7 bases for V and 5 bases for J; bases not matched to a gene: 14. Assembly of TCR beta libraries relied on iRepertoire HTBI primers together with Arm-PCR of CDR3 regions. Each CDR3 protein gets one entry after TCRdb re-called the multiplex PCR reads with MiXCR. The sample includes around 400,000 distinct CDR3 sequences, over 20% of them seen just once. The sample's time point: persistent/refractory GD, antithyroid drugs over 5 years with positive TRAb. PBMC-extracted RNA yielded the TCR library. Patients of an endocrinology department in Xi'an, China, were included.

V usage is TRBV12-3 or TRBV12-4 and J usage is TRBJ2-5, with 9 bases that match TRBD1. The sequences come from peripheral blood mononuclear cells (PBMCs), collected when the disease was refractory, from a patient treated with antithyroid drugs. This TCR was recovered from a female donor with Graves disease. CDR3 nucleotides: TGTGCCAGCATTCCGGCCGGGGACAGGGCTCGGGAGACCCAGTACTTC. Amino acid sequence: CASIPAGDRARETQYF.